These 10 T cell receptor beta chains share one sample of origin, sequenced in a study of siplizumab effects on memory and regulatory T cells. The repertoire was sequenced with immunoSEQ multiplex PCR; TCRdb's copy has only in-frame clones and lacks some. Here the sample spans about 97,000 clones, 92% being singletons. Source material: CD4+ T cells sorted from blood. The receptors were gathered from a human donor in good health.

The V call is TRBV9, the J call TRBJ2-6; D gene unclear. CDR3 size: 14 residues. The V gene lost 2 bases and the J gene lost 4 bases, with 7 bases spanning the gap. CDR1 is SGDLS and CDR2 is YYNGEE in the germline V gene. CDR3 DNA: TGTGCCAGCAGCGTTTCCCGCGGGGCCAACGTCCTGACTTTC. Translation gives CASSVSRGANVLTF.

The chain joins TRBV9 to TRBJ2-1, with 8 bases that match TRBD1. With 0 bases clipped from V and 10 bases from J, the junction kept 9 bases outside the gene matches. Looked up from germline, CDR1 is SGDLS and CDR2 is YYNGEE. The CDR3 covers 15 residues. Written as DNA, the CDR3 is TGTGCCAGCAGCGTAGACCCAGCGAGACAGGGGGAGCAGTTCTTC. This sequence encodes CASSVDPARQGEQFF.

The rearrangement uses TRBV5-1 and TRBJ1-4; D uncertain. CDR1 is SGHRS, CDR2 YFSETQ, per germline. There are 15 residues in the CDR3. Trimming removed 3 bases from V and 0 bases from J, with 9 bases in between. DNA of the CDR3: TGCGCCAGCAGCTCTCTGGGGACAACTAATGAAAAACTGTTTTTT. Its translation is CASSSLGTTNEKLFF. Full variable domain (outside the CDR3, taken from reference TRBV5-1 and TRBJ1-4): KAGVTQTPRYLIKTRGQQVTLSCSPISGHRSVSWYQQTPGQGLQFLFEYFSETQRNKGNFPGRFSGRQFSNSRSEMNVSTLELGDSALYLCASSSLGTTNEKLFFGSGTQLSVL.

The rearrangement uses TRBV5-1 and TRBJ2-7, with TRBD1 identical over 11 bases. The CDR3 is 16 amino acids. Germline V gene data show CDR1 as SGHRS and CDR2 as YFSETQ. After removal of 1 base from V and 5 bases from J, the junction contained 8 bases not matched to a gene. The chain's CDR3 is CASSLMTGQGANEQYF. CDR3 nucleotide sequence: TGCGCCAGCAGCTTGATGACCGGACAGGGGGCCAACGAGCAGTACTTC.

About this clone itself: At the DNA level, this CDR3 is encoded by other sequences in the same sample as well. This rearrangement joins TRBV28 to TRBJ1-2; no clear D. With 6 bases removed from V and 5 bases from J, the gap between germline ends came to 10 bases. The CDR3 consists of 12 residues. Germline-derived CDR1 and CDR2 are MDHEN and SYDVKM. In DNA form, the CDR3 reads TGTGCCAGCAGCCTTGGGAGTTATGGCTACACCTTC. Amino acid sequence: CASSLGSYGYTF.

This chain links TRBV28 with TRBJ2-7; TRBD1 is a possible D gene (7 bases). Trimming cost V 5 bases and J 4 bases, with 21 bases left between them. The CDR3 sequence is 16 residues long. Germline V gene data show CDR1 as MDHEN and CDR2 as SYDVKM. The CDR3 sequence: CASSLGTEGGGYEQYF. In DNA, the CDR3 is TGTGCCAGCAGTCTGGGGACAGAAGGGGGAGGTTACGAGCAGTACTTC.

This sequence joins TRBV18 and TRBJ2-1, with 7 bases matching TRBD2. The CDR3 consists of 13 residues. J lost 9 bases, V lost 2 bases, and 4 bases had no gene match. Germline loops: CDR1 KGHSH, CDR2 LQKENI. The CDR3 spells CASSPTREGEQFF. CDR3 nucleotides: TGTGCCAGCTCACCAACTAGGGAGGGTGAGCAGTTCTTC.

The rearrangement joins TRBV14 to TRBJ2-1; maybe TRBD2 (6 bases). Germline V gives CDR1 SGHDN, CDR2 FVKESK. With 1 base removed from V and 7 bases from J, the gap between germline ends came to 23 bases. CDR3 size: 18 residues. CDR3 coding DNA: TGTGCCAGCAGCCAAGTTTCCTTCCTTGGAGGGGTGGCGAATGAGCAGTTCTTC. Translated: CASSQVSFLGGVANEQFF.

This CDR3 is CASSVEVDTEAFF. The CDR3 DNA reads TGCGCCAGCAGTGTGGAGGTAGACACTGAAGCTTTCTTT. The chain has TRBV10-1 and TRBJ1-1; unclear D gene. This CDR3 region has 13 residues. Germline lookup yields CDR1 WNHNN and CDR2 SYGVQD (reference sequence). Trimming shortened V by 4 bases and J by 3 bases, and 9 bases separated the two germline ends.

The chain uses TRBV28 and TRBJ2-2; D is perhaps TRBD2 (6 bases). Germline CDR1 and CDR2: MDHEN and SYDVKM. The CDR3 runs 14 residues. V dropped 5 bases and J dropped 4 bases, with 11 bases sitting between them. CDR3 in DNA: TGTGCCAGCAGTCCCGCGGGGCGCACCGGGGAGCTGTTTTTT. This translates into CASSPAGRTGELFF.